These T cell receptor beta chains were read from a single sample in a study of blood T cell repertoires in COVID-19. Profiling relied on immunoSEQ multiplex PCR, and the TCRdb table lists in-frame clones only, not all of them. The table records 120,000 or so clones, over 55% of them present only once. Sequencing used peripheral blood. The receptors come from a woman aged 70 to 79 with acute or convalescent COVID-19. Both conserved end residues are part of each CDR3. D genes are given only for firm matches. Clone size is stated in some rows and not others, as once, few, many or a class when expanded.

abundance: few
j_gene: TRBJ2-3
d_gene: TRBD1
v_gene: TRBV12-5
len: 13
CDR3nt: TGTGCTAGTGGTTGGACAGGGCCAGATACGCAGTATTTT
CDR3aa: CASGWTGPDTQYF

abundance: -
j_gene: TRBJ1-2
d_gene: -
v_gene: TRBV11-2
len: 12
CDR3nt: TGTGCCAGCAGCTCCATGGCCGGAGCCTACACCTTC
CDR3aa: CASSSMAGAYTF

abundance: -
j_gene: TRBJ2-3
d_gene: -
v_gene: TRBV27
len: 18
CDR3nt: TGTGCCAGCAGTTTATCGTCTATTCCAGGGCCTCGGGCAGATACGCAGTATTTT
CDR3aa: CASSLSSIPGPRADTQYF

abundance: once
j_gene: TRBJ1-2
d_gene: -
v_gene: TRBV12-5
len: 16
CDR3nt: TGTGCTAGTGGTTTAACGCCCCTGACATCTAACTATGGCTACACCTTC
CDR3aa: CASGLTPLTSNYGYTF

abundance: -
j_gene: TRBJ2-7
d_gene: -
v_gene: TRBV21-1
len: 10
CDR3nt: TGTGCCAGCAGCAAAGCCCAGGAGTACTTC
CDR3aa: CASSKAQEYF

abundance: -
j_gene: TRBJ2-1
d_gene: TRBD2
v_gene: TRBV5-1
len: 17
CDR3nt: TGCGCCAGCAGCTCTGGACTAGCGGGGGGGATATCGAATGAGCAGTTCTTC
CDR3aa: CASSSGLAGGISNEQFF

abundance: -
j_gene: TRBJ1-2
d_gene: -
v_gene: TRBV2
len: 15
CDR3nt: TGTGCCAGCAACCCGGACAGCTCAGCCGGCTATGGCTACACCTTC
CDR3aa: CASNPDSSAGYGYTF

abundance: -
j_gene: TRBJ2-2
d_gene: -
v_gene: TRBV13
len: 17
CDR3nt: TGTGCCAGCAGCACCCGAGGGTTCGACGGTTACACCGGGGAGCTGTTTTTT
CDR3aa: CASSTRGFDGYTGELFF

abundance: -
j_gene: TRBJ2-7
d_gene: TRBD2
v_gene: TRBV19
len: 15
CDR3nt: TGTGCCAGTAGGGACTTAACTAGCGGGAGATACGAGCAGTACTTC
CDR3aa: CASRDLTSGRYEQYF

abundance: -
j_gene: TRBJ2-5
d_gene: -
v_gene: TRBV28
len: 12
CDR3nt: TGTGCCAGTTCCCGGGGATCCGAGACCCAGTACTTC
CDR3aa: CASSRGSETQYF

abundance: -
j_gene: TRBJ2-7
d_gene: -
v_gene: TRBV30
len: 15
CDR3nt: TGTGCCTGGAGTCTGGGGAGTGGATTCTACTACGAGCAGTACTTC
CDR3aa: CAWSLGSGFYYEQYF

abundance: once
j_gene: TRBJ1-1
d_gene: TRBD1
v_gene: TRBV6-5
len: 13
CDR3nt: TGTGCCAGCAGCCGACAGGGGGAGACTGAAGCTTTCTTT
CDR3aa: CASSRQGETEAFF

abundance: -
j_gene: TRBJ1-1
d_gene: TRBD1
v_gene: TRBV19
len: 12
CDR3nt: TGTGCCAGTAGTACAGGGGGCGCGGAAGCTTTCTTT
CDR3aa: CASSTGGAEAFF

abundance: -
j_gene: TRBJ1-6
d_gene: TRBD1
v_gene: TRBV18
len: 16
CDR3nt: TGTGCCAGCTCACCTCTAAAACAGGGGTATAATTCACCCCTCCACTTT
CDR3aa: CASSPLKQGYNSPLHF

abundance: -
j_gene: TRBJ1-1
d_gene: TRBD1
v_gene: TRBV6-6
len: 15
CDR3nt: TGTGCCAGCAGTTATGCTCAGGGGGCGAACACTGAAGCTTTCTTT
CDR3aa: CASSYAQGANTEAFF

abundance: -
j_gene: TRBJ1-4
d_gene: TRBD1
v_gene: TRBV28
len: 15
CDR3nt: TGTGCCAGCAGCCATCGGACAGGGGGCCAAGAAAAACTGTTTTTT
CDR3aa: CASSHRTGGQEKLFF

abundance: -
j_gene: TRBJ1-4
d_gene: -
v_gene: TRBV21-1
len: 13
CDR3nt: TGTGCCAGCAGCCGGGACAGGGCTGAAAAACTGTTTTTT
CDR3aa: CASSRDRAEKLFF

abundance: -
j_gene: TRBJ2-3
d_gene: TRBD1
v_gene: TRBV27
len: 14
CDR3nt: TGTGCCAGCACCCAGGACAGGGGGCGAGGTACGCAGTATTTT
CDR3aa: CASTQDRGRGTQYF

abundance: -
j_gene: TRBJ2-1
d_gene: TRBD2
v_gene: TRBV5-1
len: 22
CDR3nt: TGCGCCAGCAGCTTGGCGGGCGGGGGTATAAGTAGCGGGACTCATAATTACAATGAGCAGTTCTTC
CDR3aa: CASSLAGGGISSGTHNYNEQFF

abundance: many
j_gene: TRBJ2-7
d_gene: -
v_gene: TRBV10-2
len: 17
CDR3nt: TGCGCCAGCAGTGAGTCTCGGGAAACAGGGAACTCCTACGAGCAGTACTTC
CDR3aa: CASSESRETGNSYEQYF

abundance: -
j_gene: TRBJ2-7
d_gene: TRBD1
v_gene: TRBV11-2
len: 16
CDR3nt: TGTGCCAGCAGCTTAGATCAGCAGGGGGCGGGATACGAGCAGTACTTC
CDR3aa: CASSLDQQGAGYEQYF

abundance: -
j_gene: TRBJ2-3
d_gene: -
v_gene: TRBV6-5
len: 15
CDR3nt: TGTGCCAGCAGCCCCTCTGGGGGGAGGACAGATACGCAGTATTTT
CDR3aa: CASSPSGGRTDTQYF

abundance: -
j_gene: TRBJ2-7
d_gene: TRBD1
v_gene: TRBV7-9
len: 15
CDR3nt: TGTGCCAGCAGCTCCCTTAGGGGGCTAGTCGACGAGCAGTACTTC
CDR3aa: CASSSLRGLVDEQYF

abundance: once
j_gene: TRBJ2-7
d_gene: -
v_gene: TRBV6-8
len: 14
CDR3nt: TGTGCCAGCAGGGAACAGGTAAACTCCTACGAGCAGTACTTC
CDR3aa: CASREQVNSYEQYF

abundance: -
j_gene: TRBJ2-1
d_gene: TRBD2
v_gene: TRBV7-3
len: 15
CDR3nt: TGTGCCAGCAGCTTATCTGGGACTAGCGGGAATGAGCAGTTCTTC
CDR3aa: CASSLSGTSGNEQFF

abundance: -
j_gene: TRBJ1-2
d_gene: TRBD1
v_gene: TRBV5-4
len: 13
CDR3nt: TGTGCCAGCAGCTCTGACAGGGTGGGCGGCTACACCTTC
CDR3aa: CASSSDRVGGYTF

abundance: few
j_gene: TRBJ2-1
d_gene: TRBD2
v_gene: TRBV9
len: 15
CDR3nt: TGTGCCAGCAGCGTAGAATCTAGCGGGATAAATGAGCAGTTCTTC
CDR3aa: CASSVESSGINEQFF

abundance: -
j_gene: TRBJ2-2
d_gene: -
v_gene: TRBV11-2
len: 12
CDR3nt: TGTGCCAGCAGCACCATAGCCGGGGAGCTGTTTTTT
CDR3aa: CASSTIAGELFF

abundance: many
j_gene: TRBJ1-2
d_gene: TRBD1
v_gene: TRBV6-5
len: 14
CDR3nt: TGTGCCAGCAGAATGACAGGGATGAACTATGGCTACACCTTC
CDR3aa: CASRMTGMNYGYTF

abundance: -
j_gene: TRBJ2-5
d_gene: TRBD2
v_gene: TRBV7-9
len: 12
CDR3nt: TGTGCCAGCAGCCGACTAGCGGGTCACCAGTACTTC
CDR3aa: CASSRLAGHQYF

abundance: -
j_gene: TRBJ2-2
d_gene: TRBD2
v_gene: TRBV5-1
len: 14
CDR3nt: TGCGCCAGCAGCTTGGGACTAGCGCCCGGGGAGCTGTTTTTT
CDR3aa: CASSLGLAPGELFF

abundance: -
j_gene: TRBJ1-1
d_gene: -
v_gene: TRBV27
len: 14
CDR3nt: TGTGCCAGCAGTTTAGTTCAGGGGAACACTGAAGCTTTCTTT
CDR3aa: CASSLVQGNTEAFF

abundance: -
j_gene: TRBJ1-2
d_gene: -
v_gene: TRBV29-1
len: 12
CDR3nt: TGCAGCGTTGAAGAGACAGCTTATGGCTACACCTTC
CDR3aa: CSVEETAYGYTF

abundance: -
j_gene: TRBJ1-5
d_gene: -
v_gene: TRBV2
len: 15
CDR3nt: TGTGCCAGCAGTACCCGACAGGTGAGCAATCAGCCCCAGCATTTT
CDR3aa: CASSTRQVSNQPQHF

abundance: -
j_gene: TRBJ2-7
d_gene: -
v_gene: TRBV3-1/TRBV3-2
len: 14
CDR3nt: TGTGCCAGCAGCCAAGATTTCAGGGTCCGATGGCCCGACTTC
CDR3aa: CASSQDFRVRWPDF

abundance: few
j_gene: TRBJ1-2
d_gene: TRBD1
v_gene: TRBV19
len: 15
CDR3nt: TGTGCCAGTAGTATAGACCGACAGGGGTACTATGGCTACACCTTC
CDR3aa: CASSIDRQGYYGYTF

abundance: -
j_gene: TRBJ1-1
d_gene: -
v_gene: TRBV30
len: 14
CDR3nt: TGTGCCTGGACCACCACTGACAGATACACTGAAGCTTTCTTT
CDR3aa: CAWTTTDRYTEAFF

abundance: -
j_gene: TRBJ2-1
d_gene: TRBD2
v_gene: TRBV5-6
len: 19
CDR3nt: TGTGCCAGCAGCTACAGGGAGGTAGCGGGGGTACCCCCCTACAATGAGCAGTTCTTC
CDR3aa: CASSYREVAGVPPYNEQFF

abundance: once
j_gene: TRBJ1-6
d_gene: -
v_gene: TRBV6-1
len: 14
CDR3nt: TGTGCCAGCAGTGAAGACAGCTATAATTCACCCCTCCACTTT
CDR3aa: CASSEDSYNSPLHF

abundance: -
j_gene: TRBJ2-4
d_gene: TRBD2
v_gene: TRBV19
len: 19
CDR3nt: TGTGCCAGTAGTCCCCCGGTTCTAGCGGGAGATAGGGCCAAAAACATTCAGTACTTC
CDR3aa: CASSPPVLAGDRAKNIQYF

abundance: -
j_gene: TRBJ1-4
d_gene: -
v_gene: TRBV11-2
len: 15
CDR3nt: TGTGCCAGCAGCCGTCTTCAGGGGTTTAATGAAAAACTGTTTTTT
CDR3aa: CASSRLQGFNEKLFF

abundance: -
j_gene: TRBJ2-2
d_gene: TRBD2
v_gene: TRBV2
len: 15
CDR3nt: TGTGCCAGCAGTGGTTGGACTAGCGGAACCGGGGAGCTGTTTTTT
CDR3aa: CASSGWTSGTGELFF

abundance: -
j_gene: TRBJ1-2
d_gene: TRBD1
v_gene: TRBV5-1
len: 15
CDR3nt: TGCGCCAGCAGCCCGGAGGCAGGGGGCGACTATGGCTACACCTTC
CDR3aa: CASSPEAGGDYGYTF

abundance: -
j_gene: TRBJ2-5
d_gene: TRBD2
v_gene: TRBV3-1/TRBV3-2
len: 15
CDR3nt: TGTGCCAGCACCACTAGCGGGGGGCCCCAAGAGACCCAGTACTTC
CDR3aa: CASTTSGGPQETQYF

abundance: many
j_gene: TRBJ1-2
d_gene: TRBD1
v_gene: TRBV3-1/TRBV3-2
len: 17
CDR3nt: TGTGCCAGCAGCCAAGATCTTTTGACCCGGAACAGGGGCGGCTACACCTTC
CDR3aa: CASSQDLLTRNRGGYTF

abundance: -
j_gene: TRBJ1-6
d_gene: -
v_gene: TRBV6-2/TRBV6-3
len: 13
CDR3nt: TGTGCCAGCAGTTTTACAGGGACTTCACCCCTCCACTTT
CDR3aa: CASSFTGTSPLHF

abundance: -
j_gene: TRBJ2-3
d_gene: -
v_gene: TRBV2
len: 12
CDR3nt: TGTGCCAGCAGCCCGGACAGAGATACGCAGTATTTT
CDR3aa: CASSPDRDTQYF